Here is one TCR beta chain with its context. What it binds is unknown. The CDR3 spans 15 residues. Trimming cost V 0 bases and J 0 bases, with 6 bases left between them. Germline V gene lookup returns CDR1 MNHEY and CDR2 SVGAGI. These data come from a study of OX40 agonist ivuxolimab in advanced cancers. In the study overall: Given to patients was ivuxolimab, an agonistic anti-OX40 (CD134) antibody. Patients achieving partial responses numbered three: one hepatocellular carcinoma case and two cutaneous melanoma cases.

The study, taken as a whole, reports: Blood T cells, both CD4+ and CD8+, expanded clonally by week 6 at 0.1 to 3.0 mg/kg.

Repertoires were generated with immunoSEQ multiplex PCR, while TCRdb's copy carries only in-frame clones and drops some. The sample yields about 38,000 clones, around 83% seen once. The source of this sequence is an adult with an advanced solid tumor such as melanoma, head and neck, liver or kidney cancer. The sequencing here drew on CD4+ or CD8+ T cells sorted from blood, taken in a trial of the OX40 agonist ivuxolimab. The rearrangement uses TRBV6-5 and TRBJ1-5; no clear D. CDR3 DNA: TGTGCCAGCAGTTACTCGTCGGATAGCAATCAGCCCCAGCATTTT. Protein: CASSYSSDSNQPQHF.